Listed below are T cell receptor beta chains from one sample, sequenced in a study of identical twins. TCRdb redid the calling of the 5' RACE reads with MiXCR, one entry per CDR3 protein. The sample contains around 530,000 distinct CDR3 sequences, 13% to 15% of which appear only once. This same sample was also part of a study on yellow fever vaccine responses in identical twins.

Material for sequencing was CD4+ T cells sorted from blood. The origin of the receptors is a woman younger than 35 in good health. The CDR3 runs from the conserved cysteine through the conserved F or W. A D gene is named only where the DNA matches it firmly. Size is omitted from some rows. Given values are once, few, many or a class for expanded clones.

DNA: TGTGCCAGCCGGGGGGCAGGGTCTCGTCCACCCCTCCACTTT
CDR3: CASRGAGSRPPLHF
J: TRBJ1-6
V: TRBV28
size: -
D: -

DNA: TGTGCCAGCAGCCCCCCCCGCGGAAGGACAGGCACAGATACGCAGTATTTT
CDR3: CASSPPRGRTGTDTQYF
J: TRBJ2-3
V: TRBV7-9
size: -
D: -

DNA: TGTGCCAGCAGTTTATCCGGGGAGTTCCGCTACGAGCAGTACTTC
CDR3: CASSLSGEFRYEQYF
J: TRBJ2-7
V: TRBV27
size: -
D: -

DNA: TGTGCCATCAGTGATTACGGGGGGCGAAGCACCGGGGAGCTGTTTTTT
CDR3: CAISDYGGRSTGELFF
J: TRBJ2-2
V: TRBV10-3
size: -
D: -

DNA: TGCGCCAGCAGCCGTGCGGGTACGCAGTATTTT
CDR3: CASSRAGTQYF
J: TRBJ2-3
V: TRBV5-1
size: few
D: -

DNA: TGTGCCAGCAGTTTCTGGGGCGATGAGCAGTTCTTC
CDR3: CASSFWGDEQFF
J: TRBJ2-1
V: TRBV12-3/TRBV12-4
size: -
D: -

DNA: TGTGCCAGCAGATCTAGCGGGGGCTTCTACGAGCAGTACTTC
CDR3: CASRSSGGFYEQYF
J: TRBJ2-7
V: TRBV2
size: -
D: TRBD2

DNA: TGCAGTGCTAGAGGGGGCCTAGCGGGATCAGGGAGTACGCAGTATTTT
CDR3: CSARGGLAGSGSTQYF
J: TRBJ2-3
V: TRBV20-1
size: few
D: TRBD2

DNA: TGTGCCAGCAGTCGGACACAGGGAATGAACACTGAAGCTTTCTTT
CDR3: CASSRTQGMNTEAFF
J: TRBJ1-1
V: TRBV12-3/TRBV12-4
size: few
D: -

DNA: TGTGCCAGCAGAGTTCTGGACGGATATAGCAATCAGCCCCAGCATTTT
CDR3: CASRVLDGYSNQPQHF
J: TRBJ1-5
V: TRBV12-3/TRBV12-4
size: -
D: -

DNA: TGTGCCAGCAGTTACTCGACCAGGGGAAACACTGAAGCTTTCTTT
CDR3: CASSYSTRGNTEAFF
J: TRBJ1-1
V: TRBV6-5
size: -
D: -

DNA: TGTGCCAGCAGTTTCGTGTCTAGCGGGAGTAGGCCAGATACGCAGTATTTT
CDR3: CASSFVSSGSRPDTQYF
J: TRBJ2-3
V: TRBV28
size: -
D: TRBD2

DNA: TGTGCCAGCAGCTTAGGGTTGGGCCGATCAACCTACGAGCAGTACTTC
CDR3: CASSLGLGRSTYEQYF
J: TRBJ2-7
V: TRBV7-9
size: -
D: -

DNA: TGTGCCAGCAGGGCTTTTACAGGGGTTGGCAATCAGCCCCAGCATTTT
CDR3: CASRAFTGVGNQPQHF
J: TRBJ1-5
V: TRBV6-1
size: -
D: TRBD1

DNA: TGTGCCAGCCGGTTGGGCGCAGATACGCAGTATTTT
CDR3: CASRLGADTQYF
J: TRBJ2-3
V: TRBV27
size: -
D: -

DNA: TGTGCCAGCACCCCCTCTCCCGGACTAGCGGGATACACAGATACGCAGTATTTT
CDR3: CASTPSPGLAGYTDTQYF
J: TRBJ2-3
V: TRBV12-3/TRBV12-4
size: -
D: TRBD2

DNA: TGCAGTGCTCCGGGACTAGCGGTAGCCAAAAACATTCAGTACTTC
CDR3: CSAPGLAVAKNIQYF
J: TRBJ2-4
V: TRBV20-1
size: few
D: TRBD2

DNA: TGCAGTGCTAGACCGACAGGGGGGGGGTACAATGAGCAGTTCTTC
CDR3: CSARPTGGGYNEQFF
J: TRBJ2-1
V: TRBV20-1
size: -
D: TRBD1

DNA: TGTGCCAGCAGCCAATCGGCGGGCATCGGGGAGCTGTTTTTT
CDR3: CASSQSAGIGELFF
J: TRBJ2-2
V: TRBV3-1
size: -
D: -

DNA: TGTGCCAGCAGCTTATGGGAACCGTCGAACGGAAACACCATATATTTT
CDR3: CASSLWEPSNGNTIYF
J: TRBJ1-3
V: TRBV11-2
size: few
D: -

DNA: TGCAGTGCTAGAGATCCAACTAGCGGGGATGAGCAGTTCTTC
CDR3: CSARDPTSGDEQFF
J: TRBJ2-1
V: TRBV20-1
size: -
D: TRBD2

DNA: TGTGCCAGCAGTGCTTTGGGTGATGAGCAGTTCTTC
CDR3: CASSALGDEQFF
J: TRBJ2-1
V: TRBV7-9
size: -
D: -

DNA: TGTGCCAGCAGTGAGACTAGCGGCGCGAACACCGGGGAGCTGTTTTTT
CDR3: CASSETSGANTGELFF
J: TRBJ2-2
V: TRBV25-1
size: few
D: TRBD2

DNA: TGCGCCAGCAGCTTAAAGGGTCCCTACGAGCAGTACTTC
CDR3: CASSLKGPYEQYF
J: TRBJ2-7
V: TRBV5-1
size: many
D: -

DNA: TGCGCCAGTCTTGGGAACAATGAGCAGTTCTTC
CDR3: CASLGNNEQFF
J: TRBJ2-1
V: TRBV5-1
size: -
D: -

DNA: TGTGCCAGCAGCCCCACGAGGGGGGCCCCCAATGAGCAGTTCTTC
CDR3: CASSPTRGAPNEQFF
J: TRBJ2-1
V: TRBV7-9
size: -
D: -

DNA: TGTGCCAGCAGTCTCGCTAGCGGGAGATACCCCGGGGAGCTGTTTTTT
CDR3: CASSLASGRYPGELFF
J: TRBJ2-2
V: TRBV27
size: few
D: TRBD2

DNA: TGTGCCAGCAGCTTAGCGGTTGGCACCGGGGAGCTGTTTTTT
CDR3: CASSLAVGTGELFF
J: TRBJ2-2
V: TRBV7-9
size: -
D: -

DNA: TGTGCCAGCAGCTTAATGACTAGCGGGAGCGATGAGCAGTTCTTC
CDR3: CASSLMTSGSDEQFF
J: TRBJ2-1
V: TRBV7-9
size: few
D: TRBD2

DNA: TGTGCCAGCAGCTCGAAGGGACAGGGTTTGTGGGGGGCCAACGTCCTGACTTTC
CDR3: CASSSKGQGLWGANVLTF
J: TRBJ2-6
V: TRBV3-1
size: -
D: TRBD1

DNA: TGCAGTGCCTATGCCGATGGGGGCTCCCCCTACGAGCAGTACTTC
CDR3: CSAYADGGSPYEQYF
J: TRBJ2-7
V: TRBV20-1
size: -
D: -

DNA: TGTGCCAGCAGCTTATTTTCTGGGGGGGGTGAGCAGTTCTTC
CDR3: CASSLFSGGGEQFF
J: TRBJ2-1
V: TRBV7-7
size: few
D: TRBD2

DNA: TGTGCCAGCAGCATCGGACAGGGGGGGAAGTTCTTC
CDR3: CASSIGQGGKFF
J: TRBJ2-1
V: TRBV7-2
size: few
D: TRBD1

DNA: TGTGCCAGCAGGGACCGCCTGTATAATTCACCCCTCCACTTT
CDR3: CASRDRLYNSPLHF
J: TRBJ1-6
V: TRBV12-3/TRBV12-4
size: many
D: -

DNA: TGTGCCAGCAGCCAAGCCTTTGGGCCCTGGTTCTTC
CDR3: CASSQAFGPWFF
J: TRBJ2-1
V: TRBV3-1
size: few
D: -

DNA: TGCAGTGCCAAAAGGGGGACTAGGCCCAATGAGCAGTTCTTC
CDR3: CSAKRGTRPNEQFF
J: TRBJ2-1
V: TRBV20-1
size: -
D: TRBD2

DNA: TGTGCCAGCACCCCAACACGGACAGGGCTTAACACCGGGGAGCTGTTTTTT
CDR3: CASTPTRTGLNTGELFF
J: TRBJ2-2
V: TRBV7-9
size: -
D: TRBD1

DNA: TGTGCCACCAGTGATGGGGTGACTGAAGCTTTCTTT
CDR3: CATSDGVTEAFF
J: TRBJ1-1
V: TRBV24-1
size: many
D: -

DNA: TGCGCCAGCAGCTTGTCGGGCCTCATCTACGAGCAGTACTTC
CDR3: CASSLSGLIYEQYF
J: TRBJ2-7
V: TRBV5-1
size: -
D: -

DNA: TGCGCCAGCAGCTTGGGTGCTGGTCTAGCGGTCGACGAGCAGTACTTC
CDR3: CASSLGAGLAVDEQYF
J: TRBJ2-7
V: TRBV5-1
size: -
D: TRBD2

DNA: TGTGCCAGCAGCAATATCTACGAGCAGTACTTC
CDR3: CASSNIYEQYF
J: TRBJ2-7
V: TRBV6-5
size: -
D: -

DNA: TGTGCCAGCAGTGGGATTAGGGGTCCTAACACTGAAGCTTTCTTT
CDR3: CASSGIRGPNTEAFF
J: TRBJ1-1
V: TRBV6-1
size: few
D: -

DNA: TGTGCCAGCAGTTTAAGCAGGGGATACGCCGAGCAGTACTTC
CDR3: CASSLSRGYAEQYF
J: TRBJ2-7
V: TRBV12-3/TRBV12-4
size: once
D: -

DNA: TGTGCCAGCAGTTTAATGAATCAGCCCCAGCATTTT
CDR3: CASSLMNQPQHF
J: TRBJ1-5
V: TRBV12-3/TRBV12-4
size: many
D: -

DNA: TGTGCCAGCAGTCCCCGAGCAACTAATGAAAAACTGTTTTTT
CDR3: CASSPRATNEKLFF
J: TRBJ1-4
V: TRBV12-3/TRBV12-4
size: many
D: -

DNA: TGTGCCAGCAGTTTCCGGGGCCTACTACCGACAGATACGCAGTATTTT
CDR3: CASSFRGLLPTDTQYF
J: TRBJ2-3
V: TRBV28
size: few
D: -